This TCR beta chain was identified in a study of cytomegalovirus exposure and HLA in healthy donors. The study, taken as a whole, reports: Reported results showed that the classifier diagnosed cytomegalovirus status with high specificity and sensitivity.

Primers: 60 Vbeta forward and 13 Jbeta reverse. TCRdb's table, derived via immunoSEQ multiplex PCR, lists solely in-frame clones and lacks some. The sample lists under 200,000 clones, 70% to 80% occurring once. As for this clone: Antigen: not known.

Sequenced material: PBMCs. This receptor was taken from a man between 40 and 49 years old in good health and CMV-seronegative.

Here the CDR3 reads CASSMAQGPQETQYF. The CDR3 DNA is TGTGCCAGTAGTATGGCGCAGGGGCCACAAGAGACCCAGTACTTC. The chain couples TRBV19 to TRBJ2-5; possible D gene TRBD1, 6 bases. Germline CDR1 reads LNHDA; CDR2 reads SQIVND (reference sequence). With 3 bases removed from V and 2 bases from J, the gap between germline ends came to 13 bases. The CDR3 sequence is 15 residues long.